These T cell receptor beta chains were read from a single sample in a study of cytotoxic CD8 clonotypes in ibrutinib-treated CLL. TCRdb's copy holds only in-frame clones and misses some; the assay was immunoSEQ multiplex PCR. Here the sample spans around 77,000 clones, around 84% being singletons. Specimen: PBMCs, collected at disease progression, from a patient treated with ibrutinib. All receptors derive from a human donor with chronic lymphocytic leukemia. Both conserved end residues are part of each CDR3. Fields, in order: CDR3 protein, CDR3 DNA, V gene, D gene, J gene, clone size. A D gene is named only where the DNA matches it firmly. Part of the rows lack a size; the others show once, few, many or a class for expanded clones.

CDR3aa: CAGSSGGQETQYF
CDR3nt: TGTGCCGGATCTAGCGGGGGTCAAGAGACCCAGTACTTC
v_gene: TRBV10-3
d_gene: TRBD2
j_gene: TRBJ2-5
abundance: -

CDR3aa: CASSVEDRYTF
CDR3nt: TGTGCCAGCAGCGTAGAGGATCGGTACACCTTC
v_gene: TRBV9
d_gene: -
j_gene: TRBJ1-2
abundance: -

CDR3aa: CASSLPGKSDTQYF
CDR3nt: TGCGCCAGCAGCTTACCGGGGAAGTCAGATACGCAGTATTTT
v_gene: TRBV5-1
d_gene: -
j_gene: TRBJ2-3
abundance: -

CDR3aa: CASRGGHYSNQPQHF
CDR3nt: TGTGCCAGTCGGGGGGGGCACTATAGCAATCAGCCCCAGCATTTT
v_gene: TRBV28
d_gene: -
j_gene: TRBJ1-5
abundance: -

CDR3aa: CASSEDGGLFEQYF
CDR3nt: TGTGCCAGCAGTGAGGATGGGGGGCTGTTCGAGCAGTACTTC
v_gene: TRBV6-1
d_gene: -
j_gene: TRBJ2-7
abundance: once

CDR3aa: CASSVEATDTQYF
CDR3nt: TGTGCCAGCAGCGTGGAGGCCACAGATACGCAGTATTTT
v_gene: TRBV9
d_gene: -
j_gene: TRBJ2-3
abundance: -

CDR3aa: CASSLRDSTDTQYF
CDR3nt: TGTGCCAGCAGCTTGCGGGACAGCACAGATACGCAGTATTTT
v_gene: TRBV5-6
d_gene: -
j_gene: TRBJ2-3
abundance: -

CDR3aa: CASSLDSSSGRAGEQYF
CDR3nt: TGCGCCAGCAGCTTGGATTCGTCTAGCGGGAGGGCTGGAGAGCAGTACTTC
v_gene: TRBV5-1
d_gene: TRBD2
j_gene: TRBJ2-7
abundance: -

CDR3aa: CASSLWQGSTDTQYF
CDR3nt: TGTGCCAGCAGCCTCTGGCAGGGAAGCACAGATACGCAGTATTTT
v_gene: TRBV5-6
d_gene: -
j_gene: TRBJ2-3
abundance: -

CDR3aa: CASSTGGLFTEAFF
CDR3nt: TGTGCCAGTAGTACGGGGGGGCTATTTACTGAAGCTTTCTTT
v_gene: TRBV19
d_gene: -
j_gene: TRBJ1-1
abundance: once

CDR3aa: CASTFQETQYF
CDR3nt: TGTGCCAGCACCTTCCAAGAGACCCAGTACTTC
v_gene: TRBV2
d_gene: -
j_gene: TRBJ2-5
abundance: few

CDR3aa: CASSASRGRAYNEQFF
CDR3nt: TGTGCCAGTAGTGCTTCTAGGGGCAGGGCCTACAATGAGCAGTTCTTC
v_gene: TRBV19
d_gene: -
j_gene: TRBJ2-1
abundance: once

CDR3aa: CASSSSSGEGIYEQYF
CDR3nt: TGCGCCAGCAGCAGTAGCTCAGGGGAAGGGATCTACGAGCAGTACTTC
v_gene: TRBV5-1
d_gene: -
j_gene: TRBJ2-7
abundance: once

CDR3aa: CASSEGEGSYEQYF
CDR3nt: TGTGCCAGCAGTGAAGGGGAAGGGTCCTACGAGCAGTACTTC
v_gene: TRBV6-1
d_gene: -
j_gene: TRBJ2-7
abundance: -

CDR3aa: CASSPPRGPWTSYEQYF
CDR3nt: TGTGCCAGCAGCCCACCCCGGGGTCCGTGGACATCCTACGAGCAGTACTTC
v_gene: TRBV5-8
d_gene: -
j_gene: TRBJ2-7
abundance: -

CDR3aa: CASSPGLGANEKLFF
CDR3nt: TGTGCCAGCAGCCCTGGGTTGGGTGCTAATGAAAAACTGTTTTTT
v_gene: TRBV9
d_gene: -
j_gene: TRBJ1-4
abundance: -

CDR3aa: CSVVIQDPDQPQHF
CDR3nt: TGCAGCGTTGTTATCCAGGATCCTGATCAGCCCCAGCATTTT
v_gene: TRBV29-1
d_gene: -
j_gene: TRBJ1-5
abundance: -

CDR3aa: CAIGDGRGSNEQFF
CDR3nt: TGTGCCATCGGGGACGGGAGGGGCTCGAATGAGCAGTTCTTC
v_gene: TRBV10-3
d_gene: TRBD2
j_gene: TRBJ2-1
abundance: -

CDR3aa: CASSFGTAFSSYEQYF
CDR3nt: TGCGCCAGCAGCTTTGGGACGGCATTTTCCTCCTACGAGCAGTACTTC
v_gene: TRBV5-1
d_gene: -
j_gene: TRBJ2-7
abundance: once

CDR3aa: CASSLRDYEQYF
CDR3nt: TGCGCCAGCAGCTTGAGGGACTACGAGCAGTACTTC
v_gene: TRBV5-1
d_gene: -
j_gene: TRBJ2-7
abundance: -

CDR3aa: CASSLGGGLAHEQYF
CDR3nt: TGTGCCAGCAGCTTAGGTGGGGGACTAGCCCACGAGCAGTACTTC
v_gene: TRBV11-3
d_gene: TRBD2
j_gene: TRBJ2-7
abundance: -

CDR3aa: CAISLLDRNTEAFF
CDR3nt: TGTGCCATCAGTCTCCTGGACAGGAACACTGAAGCTTTCTTT
v_gene: TRBV10-3
d_gene: -
j_gene: TRBJ1-1
abundance: -